This T cell receptor beta chain was identified in a study of cytomegalovirus exposure and HLA in healthy donors. Germline CDR1 MGHDK, CDR2 SYGVNS. The ends were cut back, 6 bases at V and 15 bases at J, with 18 bases in the middle. This CDR3 region has 12 residues. Overall study results and limits: A later analysis linked a missense DCLRE1C variant to TCR beta V- and J-gene trimming. Several of the most significant clusters appeared linked to common viral pathogens, based on a later analysis. There were 150 or so TCR beta chains listed as cytomegalovirus-associated.

The PCR was carried out with 60 Vbeta primers and 13 Jbeta primers. Assay: immunoSEQ multiplex PCR; the TCRdb copy retains only in-frame clones and omits some. The table shows over 150,000 clones, with 80% to 90% occurring only once. To note about this clone: Its antigen is undetermined.

This clonotype was obtained from a woman aged 25 to 45 in good health and CMV-seropositive. This chain connects TRBV25-1 to TRBJ2-1; possibly TRBD1 for D (5 bases). The sequenced material came from PBMCs. The CDR3 sequence is CASRADSGVRFF. In nucleotides, the CDR3 is TGTGCCAGCAGGGCAGACAGTGGGGTGCGGTTCTTC.